This T cell receptor (beta chain) was found in a study of T cells in Graves' hyperthyroidism and ophthalmopathy. Pregnant or lactating patients were excluded, as were those with uncontrolled infection or other autoimmune disease. TCR beta CDR3 region amplification was performed from RNA transcripts. A set of HTBI primers served as the primers for a first-round RT-PCR of the TCR CDR3. TCRdb used MiXCR to reprocess the multiplex PCR reads, holding one entry per CDR3 protein. The table has approximately 360,000 distinct CDR3 sequences, about 15% seen once. The V gene end was trimmed by 6 bases and the J gene end by 8 bases; junction bases not matched to a gene: 12. The CDR3 loop spans 14 amino acids. Germline V gene lookup returns CDR1 DFQATT and CDR2 SNEGSKA (reference sequence).

The TCR sequence derives from a woman under 30 with Graves' hyperthyroidism that later progressed to Graves' ophthalmopathy. Source material: blood. The V gene is TRBV20-1, the J gene TRBJ2-1; 8 positions agree with TRBD2. CDR3 loop: CSARPGGRQDEQFF. The CDR3 nucleotides are TGCAGTGCCCGACCCGGCGGGAGGCAGGATGAGCAGTTCTTC.